One sample yielded the 15 T cell receptor beta chains listed below, sequenced in a study of Tregs in tolerant kidney transplant recipients. TCRdb's copy holds only in-frame clones and misses some; the assay was immunoSEQ multiplex PCR. The sample lists 92,000 or so clones; approximately 92% were seen once. Sequencing input: CD8+ T cells from blood. The receptors shown here come from a human donor in good health.

This clone was counted a few times. The CDR3, as DNA: TGTGCCAGCAGCTTGGTGAGGGACACAAGCACAGATACGCAGTATTTT. This codes for CASSLVRDTSTDTQYF. The rearrangement links TRBV5-4 to TRBJ2-3, with a weak D call TRBD1 (6 bases). The length of the CDR3 is 16 residues. Germline-derived CDR1 and CDR2 are SGHNT and YYREEE (reference sequence). Trimming removed 0 bases from V and 0 bases from J, with 11 bases in between.

This clone was seen once. The chain couples TRBV7-9 to TRBJ1-2; TRBD1 is a possible D gene (6 bases). V was pared by 0 bases and J by 4 bases, with 12 bases between. CDR3 length: 15 amino acids. Germline V CDR1 and CDR2: SEHNR, FQNEAQ (reference sequence). The CDR3 bases are TGTGCCAGCAGCTTAGCGCAAGACAGGCCCTATGGCTACACCTTC. Its protein is CASSLAQDRPYGYTF. Looking up the rest from reference TRBV7-9 and TRBJ1-2 gives the full variable domain: DTGVSQNPRHKITKRGQNVTFRCDPISEHNRLYWYRQTLGQGPEFLTYFQNEAQLEKSRLLSDRFSAERPKGSFSTLEIQRTEQGDSAMYLCASSLAQDRPYGYTFGSGTRLTVV.

This chain links TRBV7-6 with TRBJ1-3, with 9 positions matching TRBD1. CDR3 length: 16 residues. The trim removed 4 bases at V and 0 bases at J, leaving 4 bases unmatched. Germline V gene data show CDR1 as SGHVS and CDR2 as FNYEAQ. CDR3 sequence reads: CASSWDRDSSGNTIYF. The CDR3 bases are TGTGCCAGCAGCTGGGACAGGGACAGCTCTGGAAACACCATATATTTT.

The CDR3 bases are TGTGCCAGCAGAACCACACACTGGAGCTCCTACGAGCAGTACTTC. Its protein is CASRTTHWSSYEQYF. This chain uses TRBV6-1 with TRBJ2-7, with unresolved D. Germline CDR1 MNHNS, CDR2 SASEGT. V gave up 6 bases and J gave up 0 bases, with 15 bases separating them. This CDR3 has 15 residues.

The J gene is TRBJ2-7, the V gene TRBV25-1; D is perhaps TRBD2 (7 bases). The ends were cut back, 2 bases at V and 3 bases at J, with 14 bases in the middle. This CDR3 is 15 amino acids long. The germline gives CDR1 MGHDK, CDR2 SYGVNS. In DNA, the CDR3 is TGTGCCAGCAGTGAAGGGGGGGGCTTGCACTACGAGCAGTACTTC. This translates into CASSEGGGLHYEQYF.

The genes are TRBV27 and TRBJ1-1, with D possibly TRBD1 on 5 matching bases. Trimming removed 4 bases from V and 5 bases from J, with 11 bases in between. The CDR3 has 13 residues. The germline V gene has CDR1 MNHEY and CDR2 SMNVEV (reference sequence). Here the CDR3 DNA reads TGTGCCAGCAGTTACGGGGGGGGGACTGAAGCTTTCTTT. This translates into CASSYGGGTEAFF.

The count of this clone is one. The V gene is TRBV9, the J gene TRBJ2-1, with unresolved D. V gave up 1 base and J gave up 4 bases, with 6 bases separating them. Germline CDR1 reads SGDLS; CDR2 reads YYNGEE. The CDR3 extends over 13 amino acids. The CDR3 region has the DNA TGTGCCAGCAGCGTACTCTATTACAATGAGCAGTTCTTC. Translating it yields CASSVLYYNEQFF. Using reference TRBV9 and TRBJ2-1 for the parts outside the CDR3, the full variable domain is DSGVTQTPKHLITATGQRVTLRCSPRSGDLSVYWYQQSLDQGLQFLIQYYNGEERAKGNILERFSAQQFPDLHSELNLSSLELGDSALYFCASSVLYYNEQFFGPGTRLTVL.

This chain joins TRBV7-3 and TRBJ2-1; 11 nucleotides match TRBD2. The CDR3 loop spans 15 amino acids. Trimming cost V 4 bases and J 8 bases; bases outside gene matches: 7. The germline V gene has CDR1 SGHTA and CDR2 FQGTGA. CDR3 region: CASSSTSGVSDEQFF. In DNA form, the CDR3 reads TGTGCCAGCAGCTCGACTAGCGGGGTGTCCGATGAGCAGTTCTTC. Full variable domain (outside the CDR3, taken from reference TRBV7-3 and TRBJ2-1): GAGVSQTPSNKVTEKGKYVELRCDPISGHTALYWYRQSLGQGPEFLIYFQGTGAADDSGLPNDRFFAVRPEGSVSTLKIQRTERGDSAVYLCASSSTSGVSDEQFFGPGTRLTVL.

The chain combines TRBV6-1 with TRBJ1-2; TRBD1 agrees at 7 bases. Germline-derived CDR1 and CDR2 are MNHNS and SASEGT. The CDR3 covers 15 residues. V gave up 3 bases and J gave up 4 bases; unmatched junction bases: 8. The chain's CDR3 is CASSDGQGVFYGYTF. The DNA for the CDR3 is TGTGCCAGCAGTGACGGGCAGGGGGTCTTCTATGGCTACACCTTC.

This chain joins TRBV9 and TRBJ1-6; no reliable D call. The CDR3 is 16 residues long. Trimming removed 4 bases at V and 0 bases at J, with 11 bases between. The V gene's germline CDR1 is SGDLS and CDR2 YYNGEE. Written as DNA, the CDR3 is TGTGCCAGCAGCCCAAGAGAATTCTCCTATAATTCACCCCTCCACTTT. This codes for CASSPREFSYNSPLHF.

The CDR3 DNA reads TGTGCCTGGAATCAGGATTCCCCGGGACAGGGGGCCTACTTCTATGGCTACACCTTC. Protein product: CAWNQDSPGQGAYFYGYTF. The gene calls are TRBV30 and TRBJ1-2; 12 bases fit TRBD1. The CDR3 length is 19 residues. CDR1 and CDR2 (germline): GTSNPN, SVGIG (reference sequence). V lost 4 bases and J lost 4; bases outside the gene matches: 19.

The chain carries TRBV30 and TRBJ2-5; TRBD2 aligns across 8 bases. CDR1 and CDR2 from the germline V gene are GTSNPN and SVGIG (reference sequence). This CDR3 contains 16 residues. The J segment lost 1 base and the V segment lost 3 bases, leaving 10 bases of the junction unmatched. The CDR3 reads CAWSLPGLVVQETQYF. CDR3 in DNA: TGTGCCTGGAGCCTCCCGGGACTAGTAGTCCAAGAGACCCAGTACTTC.

V gene TRBV6-1 combines with J gene TRBJ1-4, with 8 positions matching TRBD1. This CDR3 contains 15 residues. Trimming took 6 bases from V and 0 from J; bases not matched to a gene: 3. Germline CDR1 and CDR2: MNHNS and SASEGT. DNA for the CDR3: TGTGCCAGCAGGGGACAGGTTGCAACTAATGAAAAACTGTTTTTT. Protein product: CASRGQVATNEKLFF.

The V call is TRBV6-4, the J call TRBJ2-7, with a weak D call TRBD1 (6 bases). V was trimmed by 6 bases and J by 0 bases, leaving 30 bases between them. Germline CDR1 reads MRHNA; CDR2 reads SNTAGT. The CDR3 covers 20 residues. Written as DNA, the CDR3 is TGTGCCAGCAGGGTACGTAAACAGGGTGTTGACGGGACCGTCTCCTACGAGCAGTACTTC. Translation: CASRVRKQGVDGTVSYEQYF.

The count of this clone is one. This chain uses TRBV4-1 with TRBJ2-3; 14 positions agree with TRBD2. Germline V lookup: CDR1 MGHRA, CDR2 YSYEKL. The CDR3 contains 16 residues. The J segment lost 5 bases and the V segment lost 4 bases, leaving 5 bases of the junction unmatched. The chain's CDR3 is CASSPRLAGGQDTQYF. CDR3 sequence (DNA): TGCGCCAGCAGCCCCCGACTAGCGGGGGGGCAAGATACGCAGTATTTT.